The 28 T cell receptor beta chains in this list originate from one sample, sequenced in a study of sequential checkpoint blockade in melanoma. Treatment noted: randomized to nivolumab then ipilimumab (arm A) or the reverse (arm B). Generated by immunoSEQ multiplex PCR, the TCRdb table keeps only in-frame clones and is missing some. Seen here are some 17,000 clones, approximately 81% observed once, and the top ten hold approximately 35%. The specimen comprised CD8+ T cells sorted from blood (inferred from file names), sampled from a patient given nivolumab and ipilimumab in sequence. The origin of the receptors is a human donor with melanoma.

V usage is TRBV7-9 and J usage is TRBJ2-1; 8 bases line up with TRBD1. The CDR3 has 15 residues. CDR1 is SEHNR, CDR2 FQNEAQ, per germline (reference sequence). V was clipped by 3 bases and J by 4 bases; unmatched bases: 5. The DNA of the CDR3 is TGTGCCAGCAGCTTGAGGGACAGGACGTACAATGAGCAGTTCTTC. As protein: CASSLRDRTYNEQFF.

The genes are TRBV7-2 and TRBJ2-5, with 11 bases that match TRBD2. Trimming took 1 base from V and 2 from J; bases not matched to a gene: 6. Germline V gene data show CDR1 as SGHTA and CDR2 as FQGNSA. The CDR3 length is 17 residues. The CDR3 coding sequence is TGTGCCAGCAGCTTAGACAGACTAGCGGGGATTCAAGAGACCCAGTACTTC. Translation: CASSLDRLAGIQETQYF.

This clone was seen once. The chain is built from TRBV5-1 and TRBJ2-1; D remains unclear. The CDR3 is 14 amino acids. The V end lost 4 bases, the J end lost 7 bases, and 15 bases lay between the germline ends. The V gene's germline CDR1 is SGHRS and CDR2 YFSETQ. The chain's CDR3 is CASSPAHAGNEQFF. The CDR3 DNA is TGCGCCAGCAGCCCCGCGCATGCCGGGAATGAGCAGTTCTTC.

This chain uses TRBV7-9 with TRBJ2-7; no firm D call. V was trimmed by 4 bases and J by 4 bases, leaving 11 bases between them. The CDR3 contains 13 residues. The germline gives CDR1 SEHNR, CDR2 FQNEAQ (reference sequence). The CDR3 DNA reads as TGTGCCAGCAGCTCCCCGGCTAGTTACGAGCAGTACTTC. Translating gives CASSSPASYEQYF.

The chain combines TRBV6-5 with TRBJ1-6, with 8 positions matching TRBD1. Germline trimming cut 6 bases from V and 16 bases from J; bases unmatched to any gene: 5. Germline V gene lookup returns CDR1 MNHEY and CDR2 SVGAGI. The CDR3 runs 11 residues. CDR3 coding DNA: TGTGCCAGCAGCCACACAGGGGGACTCCACTTT. Its protein is CASSHTGGLHF.

This clone appeared once. V and J are TRBV11-2 and TRBJ2-5; D may be TRBD2 (5 bases). Trimming took 1 base from V and 2 from J, leaving 8 bases between them. This CDR3 spans 14 amino acids. Looked up from germline, CDR1 is SGHAT and CDR2 is FQNNGV. The CDR3 region is CASSLVRGQETQYF. CDR3 in DNA: TGTGCCAGCAGCTTAGTTCGGGGTCAAGAGACCCAGTACTTC.

This chain links TRBV6-4 with TRBJ2-1; the match to TRBD2 covers 15 bases. Germline V gene data show CDR1 as MRHNA and CDR2 as SNTAGT. This CDR3 is built from 17 residues. Trimming cost V 4 bases and J 6 bases; bases outside gene matches: 7. The CDR3 DNA reads as TGTGCCAGCAGTGGCGCAACGGGACTAGCGGGAGGCAATGAGCAGTTCTTC. Protein sequence: CASSGATGLAGGNEQFF.

The chain links TRBV27 to TRBJ2-1; tentative D call: TRBD2 (6 bases). Germline V CDR1 and CDR2: MNHEY, SMNVEV (reference sequence). The CDR3 extends over 15 amino acids. V was shortened by 2 bases and J by 4 bases, with 12 bases between the two germline ends. DNA for the CDR3: TGTGCCAGCAGTTTAAGTAGCGGACCTTACAATGAGCAGTTCTTC. Amino acid sequence: CASSLSSGPYNEQFF.

This chain connects TRBV21-1 to TRBJ2-1; TRBD2 reflects the table's D call only, with no check against the DNA. TRBV21-1 is a listed pseudogene. The CDR3 spans 19 residues. The CDR3, as DNA: TGTGCCAGCAGCACCCGACTAGCGGGAGGGGTAGTTCTCTACAATGAGCAGTTCTTC. As protein: CASSTRLAGGVVLYNEQFF.

The rearrangement uses TRBV7-9 and TRBJ2-5, with 7 bases identical to TRBD1. The J call may be faulty, since TRBJ2-7 better matches the DNA end. Germline CDR1 reads SEHNR; CDR2 reads FQNEAQ (reference sequence). The CDR3 contains 15 residues. CDR3: CASSLGGGALLEQYF. CDR3 sequence (DNA): TGTGCCAGCAGCTTAGGAGGGGGCGCTTTGCTCGAGCAGTACTTC.

The chain is built from TRBV5-8 and TRBJ1-2; D unresolved. The germline V and J ends were trimmed by 7 bases and 0 bases, with 10 bases remaining between them. CDR3 length equals 13 residues. Per the germline V gene, CDR1 is SGHTS and CDR2 is YDEGEE. The CDR3 bases are TGTGCCAGCCGGGAGGGTGCTAACTATGGCTACACCTTC. Its protein is CASREGANYGYTF.

This chain uses TRBV4-3 with TRBJ1-2, with 7 bases matching TRBD1. This CDR3 has 17 amino acids. The V segment lost 1 base and the J segment 8 bases; nucleotides outside the gene matches: 16. Germline values: CDR1 LGHNA, CDR2 YSLEER. CDR3 protein: CASSQGIEGAILWGYTF. CDR3 nucleotides: TGCGCCAGCAGCCAAGGAATCGAGGGGGCCATCCTATGGGGCTACACCTTC.

This clone was detected only once. The chain is built from TRBV10-1 and TRBJ2-2; a possible D gene is TRBD1 (5 bases). The CDR3 has 14 residues. Trimming shortened V by 4 bases and J by 7 bases, and 13 bases separated the two germline ends. Germline lookup yields CDR1 WNHNN and CDR2 SYGVQD (reference sequence). The CDR3 here is CASSVGQGFGELFF. In DNA, the CDR3 is TGCGCCAGCAGTGTGGGTCAGGGTTTCGGGGAGCTGTTTTTT.

The genes are TRBV28 and TRBJ2-1, with no clear D. With 9 bases removed from V and 6 bases from J, the gap between germline ends came to 15 bases. Germline V CDR1 and CDR2: MDHEN, SYDVKM. The CDR3 consists of 13 residues. The CDR3: CASDTVVANEQFF. DNA of the CDR3: TGTGCCAGTGATACGGTCGTTGCCAATGAGCAGTTCTTC.

On this clone: An end of the junction does not agree with germline; a read error may underlie this. The chain links TRBV5-3 to TRBJ1-2, with a possible D match to TRBD1 (5 bases). TRBV5-3 is annotated as an ORF whose role is uncertain. The CDR3 extends over 14 amino acids. CDR3 nucleotide sequence: TGTGCCAGCAGCTTACAGACAGAGAGCTATGGCTACACCTTC. Translating it yields CASSLQTESYGYTF.

V gene TRBV5-1 combines with J gene TRBJ2-1, with 8 bases matching TRBD1. This CDR3 region has 16 residues. V shed 0 bases and J 3 bases; nucleotides not matched to a gene: 5. Germline CDR1 is SGHRS and CDR2 is YFSETQ. The CDR3 coding sequence is TGCGCCAGCAGCTTGGGACAGGGGAGCATCTACAATGAGCAGTTCTTC. Amino acids: CASSLGQGSIYNEQFF.

The rearrangement uses TRBV2 and TRBJ2-7, with 7 bases aligning to TRBD1. This CDR3 has 14 amino acids. V shed 6 bases, J shed 3 bases, and the junction held 8 bases outside the gene matches. Germline values: CDR1 SNHLY, CDR2 FYNNEI. CDR3 DNA sequence: TGTGCCAGCAGCGGACAGGCCAACAACTACGAGCAGTACTTC. It specifies CASSGQANNYEQYF.

This clone was counted a single time. The gene calls are TRBV7-9 and TRBJ2-3; 10 positions match TRBD2. Germline-derived CDR1 and CDR2 are SEHNR and FQNEAQ (reference sequence). The V segment lost 8 bases and the J segment 0 bases; nucleotides outside the gene matches: 8. The CDR3 totals 16 residues. CDR3 protein: CASGTSEASSTDTQYF. Here the CDR3 DNA reads TGTGCCAGCGGGACTAGCGAAGCCTCTAGCACAGATACGCAGTATTTT.

The rearrangement joins TRBV6-1 to TRBJ2-7; 10 bases fit TRBD1. The CDR3 is 14 amino acids. Germline-derived CDR1 and CDR2 are MNHNS and SASEGT. V lost 6 bases, J lost 6 bases, and 8 bases stayed unmatched. In DNA form, the CDR3 reads TGTGCCAGCAGCTGGACAGGGGGAGAAGTCGAGCAGTACTTC. Its translation: CASSWTGGEVEQYF.

This clone was detected a few times. DNA of the CDR3: TGTGCCAGCAGTGACCTAGCGGGATCCTACAATGAGCAGTTCTTC. This translates into CASSDLAGSYNEQFF. J is TRBJ2-1 and V is TRBV6-4, with 9 nucleotides matching TRBD2. V gave up 2 bases and J gave up 1 base; unmatched junction bases: 0. The CDR3 covers 15 residues. Germline V gives CDR1 MRHNA, CDR2 SNTAGT.

The V and J genes are TRBV6-5 and TRBJ2-5, with D possibly matching TRBD2 (5 bases). Trimming cost V 0 bases and J 5 bases, with 13 bases left between them. Germline V CDR1 and CDR2: MNHEY, SVGAGI. This CDR3 has 15 amino acids. In DNA, the CDR3 is TGTGCCAGCAGTTACTCGACCCACGGCGGGGAGACCCAGTACTTC. This translates into CASSYSTHGGETQYF.

This clone was seen a few times. The V and J genes are TRBV18 and TRBJ2-7, with D possibly being TRBD2 (7 bases). Germline CDR1 and CDR2: KGHSH and LQKENI. Trimming removed 5 bases from V and 6 bases from J, with 20 bases in between. CDR3 length: 15 residues. In DNA form, the CDR3 reads TGTGCCAGCTCATCCTCCCCCGGCGGGGGCGTCGAGCAGTACTTC. Translation gives CASSSSPGGGVEQYF.

The gene calls are TRBV10-3 and TRBJ2-7, with 9 bases matching TRBD1. CDR3 length: 14 residues. The germline V gene encodes CDR1 ENHRY and CDR2 SYGVKD. Trimming took 0 bases from V and 6 from J; bases not matched to a gene: 3. DNA of the CDR3: TGTGCCATCAGTGAGTCGGGGGACAGGGTCGAGCAGTACTTC. Translation: CAISESGDRVEQYF.

About this clone itself: The germline gene is not matched at one end of the junction; a read error may be the cause. J is TRBJ2-7 and V is TRBV7-7, with D possibly being TRBD2 (6 bases). Germline V gene lookup returns CDR1 SSHAT and CDR2 FNYEAQ (reference sequence). The CDR3 contains 14 residues. The CDR3 bases are TGTGCTAGCAGCTTTGGCGGGGAAGCCTACGAGCAGTACTTC. Translation: CASSFGGEAYEQYF.

This clone has a handful of counts. The chain is built from TRBV19 and TRBJ1-5, with a tentative D call TRBD1 (6 bases). The germline V gene has CDR1 LNHDA and CDR2 SQIVND (reference sequence). Deletions cut 3 bases from V and 6 bases from J, with 15 bases between. The CDR3 length is 15 residues. The CDR3: CASSIFGGASQPQHF. The CDR3 DNA is TGTGCCAGTAGTATTTTCGGGGGGGCGTCTCAGCCCCAGCATTTT.

The chain uses TRBV4-1 and TRBJ1-1, with D possibly being TRBD1 (6 bases). Germline loops: CDR1 MGHRA, CDR2 YSYEKL. The CDR3 has 16 residues. Trimming stripped 4 bases from V and 1 base from J, with 16 bases between. The CDR3 nucleotides are TGCGCCAGCAGCCGAAGTTGGGGGGGCAAGAACACTGAAGCTTTCTTT. Its protein product is CASSRSWGGKNTEAFF.

The chain links TRBV5-4 to TRBJ2-7, with 8 positions matching TRBD2. Trimming cost V 0 bases and J 4 bases; bases outside gene matches: 6. The CDR3 sequence is 15 residues long. Per the germline V gene, CDR1 is SGHNT and CDR2 is YYREEE (reference sequence). CDR3 residues: CASSLGAGGVYEQYF. For the CDR3, the DNA is TGTGCCAGCAGCTTGGGTGCGGGGGGTGTTTACGAGCAGTACTTC.

The chain couples TRBV6-5 to TRBJ1-5, with D uncertain. The CDR3 is made up of 13 amino acids. In germline, CDR1 is MNHEY, CDR2 SVGAGI. Trimming removed 6 bases at V and 2 bases at J, with 8 bases between. DNA for the CDR3: TGTGCCAGCAGCAGGATGGGCAATCAGCCCCAGCATTTT. This encodes CASSRMGNQPQHF.